This TCR beta chain was captured by sequencing in a study of shared clonotypes between healthy human individuals. Per the germline V gene, CDR1 is SGHRS and CDR2 is YFSETQ. Between the trimmed V and J ends, which lost 0 bases and 5 bases, there was a span of 9 bases. CDR3 length equals 14 residues. This clone was detected once. The antigen is undetermined. Adult donors, all healthy and HIV-negative, had no recent acute infections or vaccinations. Study-level points and caveats: The expectation was that sequencing depth would affect clonotype sharing among donors.

Deep-level assay runs were performed. Assay used: immunoSEQ multiplex PCR; TCRdb lists only in-frame clones, some missing. The profile shows some 2.3 million clones, more than 80% of them singletons. The chain links TRBV5-1 to TRBJ2-1, with D uncertain. This clonotype originated in a man aged 18 to 35 in good health. Some clones in this sample may be carry-over from other donors' samples. The sample taken for sequencing was naive CD4+ T cells from PBMCs. Described subset: CD45RA+ positively selected. CDR3 DNA sequence: TGCGCCAGCAGCTTGGAGAATCCGGACAATGAGCAGTTCTTC. Translated, it gives CASSLENPDNEQFF.